The rows below give T cell receptor beta chains drawn from one sample of a study of shared clonotypes between healthy human individuals. Assay used: immunoSEQ multiplex PCR; TCRdb lists only in-frame clones, some missing. The sample comprises about 2,100,000 clones, 85% to 95% of which are singletons, and about 1.8% rests with the top ten. Input material: naive CD8+ T cells from PBMCs. Source of these receptors: a young man in good health. Some clones in this sample may be carry-over from other donors' samples. The CDR3 runs from the conserved cysteine through the conserved F or W. The order of the fields is D gene, V gene, CDR3 length, J gene, clone size, CDR3 protein, CDR3 DNA. The D gene is left open where the match is weak. Size values are once, few and many counts, or a class for expanded clones, and some rows have none.

NA,TRBV4-2,11,TRBJ2-7,NA,CASGGHYEQYF,TGTGCCAGCGGGGGGCACTACGAGCAGTACTTC
NA,TRBV7-9,12,TRBJ2-7,NA,CASSSQVYEQYF,TGTGCCAGCAGCTCCCAAGTCTACGAGCAGTACTTC
NA,TRBV6-6,16,TRBJ1-5,once,CASSSTAPRGNQPQHF,TGTGCCAGCAGTTCGACAGCCCCGAGGGGCAATCAGCCCCAGCATTTT
TRBD1,TRBV29-1,12,TRBJ1-2,NA,CSGEGTAYGYTF,TGCAGCGGGGAGGGGACAGCCTATGGCTACACCTTC
TRBD1,TRBV7-6,17,TRBJ2-3,NA,CASSLRQGQGIVDTQYF,TGTGCCAGCAGCTTACGCCAGGGACAGGGGATTGTCGATACGCAGTATTTT
NA,TRBV4-1,15,TRBJ2-3,NA,CASSQVYPSTDTQYF,TGCGCCAGCAGCCAAGTTTACCCTAGCACAGATACGCAGTATTTT
TRBD1,TRBV9,17,TRBJ1-2,NA,CASSVATRTGGNYGYTF,TGTGCCAGCAGCGTAGCTACACGGACAGGGGGAAACTATGGCTACACCTTC
TRBD1,TRBV29-1,12,TRBJ2-2,NA,CSITGDTGELFF,TGCAGCATTACAGGGGACACCGGGGAGCTGTTTTTT
NA,TRBV6-6,15,TRBJ1-2,NA,CASSPGRSGSYGYTF,TGTGCCAGCAGTCCCGGCCGTTCGGGATCCTATGGCTACACCTTC
NA,TRBV27,15,TRBJ2-7,NA,CASRSRDTRYYEQYF,TGTGCCAGCAGGTCCCGGGACACTCGATATTACGAGCAGTACTTC
NA,TRBV2,13,TRBJ1-5,NA,CASRAGRNQPQHF,TGTGCCAGCAGAGCAGGGCGCAATCAGCCCCAGCATTTT
NA,TRBV23-1,15,TRBJ1-5,NA,CASTRTQRDGQPQHF,TGCGCCAGCACTCGGACCCAGAGAGATGGTCAGCCCCAGCATTTT
NA,TRBV7-9,13,TRBJ2-1,NA,CASSLGGGPEQFF,TGTGCCAGCAGCTTAGGTGGGGGCCCGGAGCAGTTCTTC
TRBD1,TRBV19,14,TRBJ2-1,NA,CASRGTASYNEQFF,TGTGCCAGTAGAGGGACAGCCTCCTACAATGAGCAGTTCTTC
NA,TRBV2,16,TRBJ2-1,NA,CASRALVQSSYNEQFF,TGTGCCAGCAGGGCTTTAGTCCAGAGCTCCTACAATGAGCAGTTCTTC
NA,TRBV7-6,13,TRBJ2-3,NA,CASSQTDTDTQYF,TGTGCCAGCAGCCAGACAGACACAGATACGCAGTATTTT
NA,TRBV10-3,14,TRBJ1-1,NA,CAISESDRPTEAFF,TGTGCCATCAGTGAGAGCGACAGGCCCACTGAAGCTTTCTTT
NA,TRBV27,15,TRBJ2-6,once,CASSPGLSGANVLTF,TGTGCCAGCAGTCCCGGCCTCTCTGGGGCCAACGTCCTGACTTTC
NA,TRBV29-1,16,TRBJ2-7,NA,CSVEGIGGIPSYEQYF,TGCAGCGTTGAAGGGATTGGAGGGATCCCTTCGTACGAGCAGTACTTC
NA,TRBV7-9,11,TRBJ2-3,NA,CASSTEDTQYF,TGTGCCAGCAGCACGGAGGATACGCAGTATTTT
NA,TRBV7-9,15,TRBJ2-3,once,CASSFPRTSTDTQYF,TGTGCCAGCAGCTTCCCTCGGACTAGCACAGATACGCAGTATTTT
TRBD2,TRBV6-1,15,TRBJ2-7,NA,CASSQHPLADYEQYF,TGTGCCAGCAGCCAACACCCACTAGCGGACTACGAGCAGTACTTC
NA,TRBV6-1,11,TRBJ1-1,NA,CASSPRTEAFF,TGTGCCAGCAGCCCAAGGACTGAAGCTTTCTTT
NA,TRBV5-8,14,TRBJ1-2,NA,CASIPRGASYGYTF,TGTGCCAGCATCCCCCGGGGGGCTAGCTATGGCTACACCTTC
TRBD1,TRBV29-1,16,TRBJ1-1,NA,CSADRVGIQGNTEAFF,TGCAGCGCTGACAGGGTGGGAATTCAGGGGAACACTGAAGCTTTCTTT
NA,TRBV9,17,TRBJ2-6,once,CASSVARGADGANVLTF,TGTGCCAGCAGCGTAGCTCGGGGCGCGGATGGGGCCAACGTCCTGACTTTC
NA,TRBV30,13,TRBJ2-1,few,CALQGGGRNEQFF,TGTGCCTTACAGGGAGGAGGAAGGAATGAGCAGTTCTTC
TRBD2,TRBV7-8,15,TRBJ2-7,NA,CASSFGGRSSYEQYF,TGTGCCAGCAGCTTTGGCGGGAGGAGCTCCTACGAGCAGTACTTC
NA,TRBV6-1,14,TRBJ1-1,NA,CASSDKGWNTEAFF,TGTGCCAGCAGTGATAAGGGCTGGAACACTGAAGCTTTCTTT